This T cell receptor beta chain originates from a study of T cell repertoires in cytomegalovirus infection. The overall study: The authors used CMV epitopes that were HLA-C-restricted (recently identified) and HLA-B-restricted (well studied). General study points: Accumulated public TCR beta family frequency recognized individuals carrying CMV together with the relevant HLA.

In the case of this clonotype: Its specificity is unknown.

TCRdb independently ran MiXCR on the reads; one entry per CDR3 protein. The table shows approximately 590,000 distinct CDR3 sequences, with over 35% occurring only once. CDR1 is MNHEY and CDR2 is SVGAGI in the germline V gene. Germline trimming cut 4 bases from V and 3 bases from J; bases unmatched to any gene: 9. The CDR3 sequence is 15 residues long. The sequence derives from a human donor in good health (CMV status not recorded). Some clones in this sample may be carry-over from other donors' samples. V usage is TRBV6-5 and J usage is TRBJ2-7, with 7 bases lining up with TRBD1. The sample here was cultured PBMCs, taken from culture after CMV antigen stimulation. DNA for the CDR3: TGTGCCAGCAGTTCCCCTCGACAGGGCCTCTACGAGCAGTACTTC. Its translation is CASSSPRQGLYEQYF.